The following is a T cell receptor (beta chain) sequence with its context. Its target is not known. Trimming took off 4 bases at V and 0 bases at J, with 14 bases between the two ends. The CDR3 length is 16 residues. CDR1 and CDR2 from the germline V gene are SGHDT and YYEEEE. Assay: immunoSEQ multiplex PCR; the TCRdb copy retains only in-frame clones and omits some. The sample lists approximately 1,500,000 clones, around 97% seen once, with approximately 1.1% in the top ten. This sample is drawn from a study of shared clonotypes between healthy human individuals. Every one of the donors was a Caucasian adult that lived in Nashville, Tennessee. Regarding the study as a whole: Naive CD4 clonotypes overlapped across a few donors at 4.5% to 5.5%.

This receptor was taken from a man aged 25-40 years in good health. The V and J genes are TRBV5-6 and TRBJ1-5; the D gene is possibly TRBD1 (5 bases). Sequencing used naive CD4+ T cells sorted from blood. Described subset: CD45RA+ positively selected. The CDR3 reads CASSRGVTYSNQPQHF. For the CDR3, the DNA is TGTGCCAGCAGCCGGGGGGTAACCTATAGCAATCAGCCCCAGCATTTT.